A selection of T cell receptor beta chains follows, all from one sample in a study of blood T cell repertoires in COVID-19. Libraries were prepared by immunoSEQ multiplex PCR; TCRdb keeps only in-frame clonotypes and omits some of them. This sample carries roughly 220,000 clones, about 83% of them seen once, and the ten largest clones take approximately 6.5%. The sequenced material came from PBMCs or T cells enriched from blood (not recorded which). The receptor source for this set is a woman in her forties who had recovered from COVID-19. Each CDR3 is given with its conserved first and last residue. A D gene is named only where the DNA matches it firmly. Part of the rows lack a size; the others show once, few, many or a class for expanded clones.

>.|TRBV3-1/TRBV3-2|15|TRBJ1-2|.
TGTGCCAGCAGCCAAGATAGCGGGGGGTTCTATGGCTACACCTTC
CASSQDSGGFYGYTF
>TRBD2|TRBV5-4|14|TRBJ2-1|.
TGTGCCAGCAGCTTACTAGCGGGAGGATCTGAGCAGTTCTTC
CASSLLAGGSEQFF
>.|TRBV6-5|13|TRBJ1-5|once
TGTGCCAGCACTCGGGTCAGCGACCAGCCCCAGCATTTT
CASTRVSDQPQHF
>TRBD2|TRBV5-4|16|TRBJ2-7|.
TGTGCCAGCAGCGGGACTAGCGGGTGGGGGGCCTACGAGCAGTACTTC
CASSGTSGWGAYEQYF
>.|TRBV7-2|18|TRBJ1-1|.
TGTGCCAGCAGCTTAGAACTCCCGGGGTGGTCGTACACTAAAAAAGCTTTCTTT
CASSLELPGWSYTKKAFF
>.|TRBV14|13|TRBJ1-3|.
TGTGCCAGCAGCCCCAGGTACATGAACACCATATATTTT
CASSPRYMNTIYF
>.|TRBV27|15|TRBJ2-5|.
TGTGCCAGCAGTGCACTTGGACTCCTGGGGGAGACCCAGTACTTC
CASSALGLLGETQYF
>TRBD2|TRBV19|17|TRBJ2-7|.
TGTGCCAGTAGTCCGACACTAGCGCCGAACTACTACTACGAGCAGTACTTC
CASSPTLAPNYYYEQYF
>TRBD2|TRBV29-1|14|TRBJ2-1|.
TGCAGCGTTGGTAGCGGGAGGAATTACAATGAGCAGTTCTTC
CSVGSGRNYNEQFF
>TRBD2|TRBV16|17|TRBJ2-1|few
TGTGCCAGCAGCCAATTCGAGGGAGCGGGAATATACAATGAGCAGTTCTTC
CASSQFEGAGIYNEQFF
>.|TRBV29-1|11|TRBJ1-1|once
TGCAGCGTTGGGTCGGGGGTAGGAGCTTTCTTT
CSVGSGVGAFF
>TRBD1|TRBV29-1|14|TRBJ2-2|.
TGCAGCGTTGTGGGACAGACAAACACCGGGGAGCTGTTTTTT
CSVVGQTNTGELFF
>TRBD2|TRBV3-1/TRBV3-2|17|TRBJ2-1|.
TGTGCCAGCAGCCAAACGTATCGCGGGAGAATGGACAATGAGCAGTTCTTC
CASSQTYRGRMDNEQFF
>TRBD2|TRBV30|17|TRBJ2-5|.
TGTGCCACCGACGGGGGCTCATCGGGAGGGGGTGCAAGGGCCCAGTACTTC
CATDGGSSGGGARAQYF
>.|TRBV7-9|13|TRBJ2-1|.
TGTGCCAGCGGCAAGCGCTCCTACAATGAGCAGTTCTTC
CASGKRSYNEQFF
>TRBD2|TRBV27|19|TRBJ2-7|.
TGTGCCAGCAGTTTTCTGGCTAGCGGGAGGGCCGGGAAGAGCTACGAGCAGTACTTC
CASSFLASGRAGKSYEQYF
>TRBD1|TRBV20-1|15|TRBJ2-7|.
TGCAGTGCTAGTCCCCCAGGGGGCGGTACCTACGAGCAGTACTTC
CSASPPGGGTYEQYF
>.|TRBV5-1|13|TRBJ2-7|.
TGCGCCAGCAGCTTGATTGCCCGAGGCGAGCAGTACTTC
CASSLIARGEQYF
>TRBD1|TRBV7-2|14|TRBJ2-1|.
TGTGCCAGCGGGTCCCGACAGGGACGCAATGAGCAGTTCTTC
CASGSRQGRNEQFF
>.|TRBV30|14|TRBJ2-7|.
TGTGCCTGGAGTAGGCATTTCAACACGGGGGAGCAGTACTTC
CAWSRHFNTGEQYF
>.|TRBV30|13|TRBJ1-6|.
TGTGCCTGGACGGACATGAGTCGTTCACCCCTCCACTTT
CAWTDMSRSPLHF